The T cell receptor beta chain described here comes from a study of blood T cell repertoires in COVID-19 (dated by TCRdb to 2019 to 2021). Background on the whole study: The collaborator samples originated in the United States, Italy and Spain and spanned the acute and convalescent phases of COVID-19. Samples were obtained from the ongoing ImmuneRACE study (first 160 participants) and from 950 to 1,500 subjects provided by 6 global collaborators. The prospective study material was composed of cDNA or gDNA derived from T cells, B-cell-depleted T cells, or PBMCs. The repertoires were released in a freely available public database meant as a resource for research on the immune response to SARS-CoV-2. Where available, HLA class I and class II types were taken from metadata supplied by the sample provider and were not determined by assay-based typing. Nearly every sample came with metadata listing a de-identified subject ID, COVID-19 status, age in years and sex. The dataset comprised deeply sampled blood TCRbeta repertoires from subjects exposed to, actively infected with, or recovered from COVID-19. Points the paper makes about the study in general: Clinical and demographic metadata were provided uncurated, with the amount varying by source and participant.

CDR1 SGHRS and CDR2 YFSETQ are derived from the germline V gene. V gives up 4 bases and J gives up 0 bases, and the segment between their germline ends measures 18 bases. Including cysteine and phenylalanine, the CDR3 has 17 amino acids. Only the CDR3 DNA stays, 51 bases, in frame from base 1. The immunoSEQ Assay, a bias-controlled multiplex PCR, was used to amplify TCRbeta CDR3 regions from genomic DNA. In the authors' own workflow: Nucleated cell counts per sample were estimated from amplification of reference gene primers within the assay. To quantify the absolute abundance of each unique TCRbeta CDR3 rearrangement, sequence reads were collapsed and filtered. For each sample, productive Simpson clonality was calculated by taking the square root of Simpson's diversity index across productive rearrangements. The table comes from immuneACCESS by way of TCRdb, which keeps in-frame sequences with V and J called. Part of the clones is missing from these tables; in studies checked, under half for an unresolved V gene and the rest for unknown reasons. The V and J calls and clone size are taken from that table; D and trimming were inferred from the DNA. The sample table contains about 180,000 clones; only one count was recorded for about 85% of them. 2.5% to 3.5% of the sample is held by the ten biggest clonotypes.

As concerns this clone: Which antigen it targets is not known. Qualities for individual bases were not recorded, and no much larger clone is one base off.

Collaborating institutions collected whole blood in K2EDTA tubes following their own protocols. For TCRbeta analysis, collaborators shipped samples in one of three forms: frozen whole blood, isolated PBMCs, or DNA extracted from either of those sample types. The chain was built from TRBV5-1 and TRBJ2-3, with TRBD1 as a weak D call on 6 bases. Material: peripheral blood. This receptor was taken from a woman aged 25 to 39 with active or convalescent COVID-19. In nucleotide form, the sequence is TGCGCCAGCAGCCAACAGGGTTTTCCAACTAGCACAGATACGCAGTATTTT. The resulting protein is CASSQQGFPTSTDTQYF.